The TCR beta chain under discussion was sequenced for a study of neurological immune-mediated disorders. Study-wide results and limits: The most TCR clonal expansion was seen in HTLV-1-associated myelopathy, whereas the least was seen in multiple sclerosis, below the level in healthy controls. The study found no CDR3 amino acid sequences shared by expanded clones across subjects, suggesting private repertoires in all groups.

Libraries used 2 million unsorted PBMCs kept frozen in RNAlater. TCRdb reprocessed the 5' RACE reads via MiXCR and lists one record per CDR3 protein. This table holds under 85,000 distinct CDR3 sequences, approximately 5.1% found once. The CDR3 extends over 14 amino acids. V was trimmed by 1 base and J by 5 bases, leaving 8 bases between them. Germline lookup yields CDR1 SGHVS and CDR2 FQNEAQ. This clonotype was counted ten times or more. What it recognizes is unknown. The sequence came from a human donor with multiple sclerosis. The donor label of this sample is uncertain. The sequencing input was PBMCs. This sequence joins TRBV7-8 and TRBJ2-2; no reliable D call. The CDR3 bases are TGTGCCAGCAGCTTAGTATACCGGACCGGGGAGCTGTTTTTT. This encodes CASSLVYRTGELFF.